This T cell receptor beta chain was identified during a study of CD8 T cells in ankylosing spondylitis. TCRdb fed the 5' RACE reads into MiXCR, producing one record per CDR3 protein. The table has about 220,000 distinct CDR3 sequences, 20% to 30% seen once. A note on this clonotype: Its antigen is still unknown.

Study outcomes and limitations: A TCR beta motif of roughly eight highly homologous variants seemed to mark ankylosing spondylitis blood.

With V trimmed by 2 bases and J by 8 bases, 5 bases remained unmatched. CDR1 is SGHKS, CDR2 YYEKEE, per germline (reference sequence). The CDR3 consists of 14 residues. This sequence was found in a male donor with ankylosing spondylitis or in good health (not recorded which). Sequenced material: blood, either unsorted or a sorted T cell fraction (not recorded which). The chain is built from TRBV5-5 and TRBJ2-1; 9 bases map to TRBD2. The CDR3 loop reads CASSFPAGGDEQFF. The CDR3 DNA reads TGTGCCAGCAGCTTTCCAGCGGGAGGAGATGAGCAGTTCTTC.